Each of the 5 T cell receptor beta chains below was sequenced from the same sample in a study of Ad26.COV2.S vaccination and SARS-CoV-2 variants. Specified treatment: about 20 received Ad26.COV2.S at low or high dose, single or two shots; about 5 received placebo; per-sample allocation not given. Specimens were obtained on day 63 following the first vaccine or placebo injection. The repertoire was sequenced with immunoSEQ multiplex PCR; TCRdb's copy has only in-frame clones and lacks some. The sample holds around 400,000 clones; 89% are singletons and the top ten take under 2%. Sequencing was performed on peripheral blood, taken in a trial of Ad26.COV2.S vaccine versus placebo. These receptors were obtained from a person aged 18 to 59 who received the Ad26.COV2.S COVID-19 vaccine or a placebo.

This chain uses TRBV19 with TRBJ1-2; D might be TRBD1 (6 bases). The CDR3 contains 13 residues. Trimming left V 6 bases short and J 3 bases short, with 11 bases between. CDR1 and CDR2 (germline): LNHDA, SQIVND (reference sequence). CDR3 sequence: CASRERGDYGYTF. The CDR3 DNA reads TGTGCCAGTAGAGAGAGGGGGGACTATGGCTACACCTTC.

The genes are TRBV5-4 and TRBJ2-5, with D perhaps being TRBD1 or TRBD2 (5 bases each). CDR1 SGHNT and CDR2 YYREEE come from the germline V gene (reference sequence). The V and J ends lost 2 bases and 5 bases respectively, with 16 bases between them. The CDR3 is 15 amino acids. The chain's CDR3 is CASSLGHRGVETQYF. CDR3 bases: TGTGCCAGCAGCTTAGGTCATCGGGGCGTGGAGACCCAGTACTTC.

The J gene is TRBJ1-5, the V gene TRBV6-2 or TRBV6-3; D perhaps matches TRBD1 (5 bases). Germline CDR1 and CDR2: MNHEY and SVGEGT. V dropped 6 bases and J dropped 3 bases, with 12 bases sitting between them. The CDR3 is made up of 14 amino acids. This chain's CDR3 is CASSTGQNNQPQHF. CDR3 coding DNA: TGTGCCAGCAGCACCGGACAAAACAATCAGCCCCAGCATTTT.

This clone has just one count. The chain couples TRBV11-3 to TRBJ2-5; D remains unclear. The germline CDR1 and CDR2 sequences are SGHNT and YENEEA. The CDR3 length is 16 residues. The germline V and J ends were trimmed by 6 bases and 4 bases, with 21 bases remaining between them. The chain's CDR3 is CASRETGLNYGETQYF. The CDR3, as DNA: TGTGCCAGCAGGGAAACCGGGCTAAACTATGGAGAGACCCAGTACTTC.

The J gene is TRBJ1-4, the V gene TRBV5-1; possibly TRBD1 for D (5 bases). This CDR3 has 15 amino acids. The V and J ends lost 4 bases and 7 bases respectively, with 17 bases between them. Germline CDR1 SGHRS, CDR2 YFSETQ. The CDR3 protein is CASSPSGAVGEKLFF. The CDR3 DNA follows: TGCGCCAGCAGCCCATCCGGGGCGGTGGGTGAAAAACTGTTTTTT.